The present TCR beta chain was sequenced within a study of blood T cell repertoires in COVID-19. About the study: Nucleic acid was either cDNA or gDNA, and it came from T cells, B-cell-depleted T cells, or PBMCs.

The V gene end was trimmed by 4 bases and the J gene end by 5 bases; junction bases not matched to a gene: 8. CDR3 length equals 14 residues. Germline CDR1 is SGHKS and CDR2 is YYEKEE (reference sequence). Clones were sequenced by immunoSEQ multiplex PCR, and TCRdb holds only the in-frame ones, with some missing. The repertoire holds some 160,000 clones, with 83% as singletons. This receptor was identified in a woman between 65 and 79 years old who had recovered from COVID-19. The specimen sequenced was peripheral blood. The chain carries TRBV5-5 and TRBJ1-2, with 7 bases lining up with TRBD1. DNA for the CDR3: TGTGCCAGCAGCCCGGACAGGAAACTTTATGGCTACACCTTC. Its translation is CASSPDRKLYGYTF. Variable domain in full (rest from reference TRBV5-5 and TRBJ1-2): DAGVTQSPTHLIKTRGQQVTLRCSPISGHKSVSWYQQVLGQGPQFIFQYYEKEERGRGNFPDRFSARQFPNYSSELNVNALLLGDSALYLCASSPDRKLYGYTFGSGTRLTVV.